These T cell receptor beta chains were read from a single sample in a study of cytomegalovirus exposure and HLA in healthy donors. TCRdb keeps only in-frame clones here, not all; method: immunoSEQ multiplex PCR. In the table there are about 200,000 clones, about nine tenths of which are singletons. The sequencing sample was made of PBMCs. Receptors were obtained from a man aged 30-40 years in good health and CMV-seronegative. CDR3s include the opening cysteine and the closing phenylalanine or tryptophan. The D gene is left open where the match is weak. The size field is filled for only some rows; it gives once, few, many or a size class.

d_call,clone_size,v_call,j_call,cdr3_aa,cdr3_nt
TRBD2,.,TRBV5-1,TRBJ2-2,CASSTTSGGNTGELFF,TGCGCCAGCAGCACGACTAGCGGGGGTAACACCGGGGAGCTGTTTTTT
.,.,TRBV7-8,TRBJ1-5,CASSDVIGLKAQPQHF,TGTGCCAGCAGCGATGTCATAGGACTGAAAGCTCAGCCCCAGCATTTT
.,.,TRBV25-1,TRBJ2-6,CASSDSVSGANVLTF,TGTGCCAGCAGTGATTCCGTCTCTGGGGCCAACGTCCTGACTTTC
TRBD2,.,TRBV30,TRBJ2-1,CAWNKPGTSGIDEQFF,TGTGCCTGGAACAAACCCGGGACTAGCGGTATAGATGAGCAGTTCTTC
TRBD1,.,TRBV15,TRBJ1-2,CATSSLIPGQGGSYTF,TGTGCCACCAGCAGTTTGATCCCGGGACAGGGTGGTAGCTACACCTTC
TRBD1,.,TRBV9,TRBJ1-1,CASSPLGTGNTEAFF,TGTGCCAGCAGCCCTCTAGGGACAGGGAACACTGAAGCTTTCTTT
TRBD1,once,TRBV7-9,TRBJ1-1,CASSRLTGGNTEAFF,TGTGCCAGCAGCCGCTTGACAGGGGGGAACACTGAAGCTTTCTTT
.,.,TRBV6-1,TRBJ2-3,CASREVAGTDTQYF,TGTGCCAGCAGGGAGGTTGCTGGCACAGATACGCAGTATTTT
TRBD1,.,TRBV27,TRBJ2-1,CASSPRGTAHEQFF,TGTGCCAGCAGTCCCCGAGGGACAGCCCATGAGCAGTTCTTC
.,.,TRBV7-9,TRBJ1-2,CASSTVYGYTF,TGTGCCAGCAGCACGGTCTATGGCTACACCTTC
.,.,TRBV19,TRBJ1-1,CASSPSTGFMNTEAFF,TGTGCCAGTAGTCCTTCGACAGGTTTTATGAACACTGAAGCTTTCTTT
.,.,TRBV11-2,TRBJ2-5,CASSFSTGLETQYF,TGTGCCAGCAGCTTCTCCACAGGGCTGGAGACCCAGTACTTC
.,.,TRBV10-3,TRBJ1-5,CAISEDTTSNQPQHF,TGTGCCATCAGTGAAGACACCACTAGCAATCAGCCCCAGCATTTT
TRBD1,.,TRBV4-3,TRBJ2-2,CASSQETGTGWTGELFF,TGCGCCAGCAGCCAAGAGACGGGGACAGGGTGGACCGGGGAGCTGTTTTTT